This is a list of T cell receptor beta chains from one sample in a study of cytomegalovirus exposure and HLA in healthy donors. TCRdb keeps only in-frame clones here, not all; method: immunoSEQ multiplex PCR. The sample lists over 100,000 clones, about 61% occurring once. Sequencing input: PBMCs. The receptors stem from a woman in her 40s in good health and CMV-seronegative. CDR3s leave out the opening cysteine and the closing phenylalanine or tryptophan.

J gene	V gene	CDR3 protein
TRBJ1-2	TRBV9	ASSSSDSPHLGYT
TRBJ1-2	TRBV5-4	ASSLWGGDYGYT
TRBJ1-1	TRBV5-1	ASAWGQNTEAF
TRBJ2-7	TRBV5-1	ASSSLPSPTYEQY
TRBJ2-3	TRBV7-9	ASRVPSTDTQY
TRBJ1-1	TRBV7-2	ASSLLNMPEAF
TRBJ1-2	TRBV2	ASSERQGDSLRGYT
TRBJ2-1	TRBV15	ATSGRTGTNYNEQF
TRBJ1-1	TRBV27	ASSFQGTGYTEAF
TRBJ2-7	TRBV5-5	ASSLSFYEQY
TRBJ1-4	TRBV7-9	ASSLGTVPNEKLF
TRBJ2-1	TRBV5-1	ASSTEDSRREQF
TRBJ1-3	TRBV10-3	ATRAPSGNTIY
TRBJ1-1	TRBV5-4	ASSLAKQLNTEAF
TRBJ1-6	TRBV28	ASETGAGSPLH
TRBJ2-1	TRBV4-1	ASSQVDLVRYNEQF
TRBJ1-1	TRBV19	ASKQGNTEAF
TRBJ1-2	TRBV28	ASSLGGGGSNYGYT
TRBJ1-5	TRBV25-1	ASSGGSSNQPQH
TRBJ2-5	TRBV4-3	ASSQDVAGADVAETQY
TRBJ2-2	TRBV19	ASSIGRDRATNTGELF
TRBJ2-1	TRBV5-4	ASREDSSSYNEQF
TRBJ2-1	TRBV7-9	ASRPASFSYNEQF
TRBJ2-6	TRBV27	ASRVGIGGANVLT
TRBJ2-5	TRBV23-1	ASSQYRGETQY
TRBJ2-3	TRBV4-1	ASSQVGGGQADTQY
TRBJ2-1	TRBV5-1	ASSYGTSRNVRSYNEQF
TRBJ2-6	TRBV4-2	ASSQTIIAGTGGAIPGANVLT